The TCR beta chain under discussion was sequenced for a study of T cell responses to AZD1222 COVID-19 vaccine. The study, taken as a whole, reports: The reported proportion of spike-specific TCRs targeting unmutated variant regions was nearly half. The study sampled repertoires only after the peak T cell response.

Method: immunoSEQ multiplex PCR; TCRdb's copy keeps in-frame clones and lacks some. The sample yields around 87,000 clones, approximately 92% seen once. The CDR3 spans 13 residues. V was pared by 1 base and J by 6 bases, with 9 bases between. A remark on this clone: The target antigen is unknown.

Analyses pooled second doses at about 4 or about 12 weeks. The clonotype originates from an adult who received the AZD1222 COVID-19 vaccine. V is TRBV12-3 or TRBV12-4 and J is TRBJ1-1; perhaps TRBD1 as D (6 bases). The sample here was peripheral blood, taken 28 days after the second AZD1222 dose. The CDR3 coding sequence is TGTGCCAGCAGTTTAGGAGGGGGTGCTGAAGCTTTCTTT. It translates to CASSLGGGAEAFF.